This TCR beta chain was documented in a study of regulatory T cells in long-lasting Graves disease. V shed 5 bases and J 5 bases; nucleotides not matched to a gene: 13. The CDR3 is 16 amino acids. The germline CDR1 and CDR2 sequences are MNHEY and SMNVEV (reference sequence). To make TCR beta libraries, researchers used iRepertoire HTBI primers and Arm-PCR of CDR3 regions. TCRdb independently ran MiXCR on the multiplex PCR reads; one entry per CDR3 protein. The table lists under 500,000 distinct CDR3 sequences, about a sixth of them singletons. Time point: newly diagnosed GD, antithyroid drugs for less than 3 months. PBMC-derived RNA was used for the TCR library. Points from the study as a whole: Persistent disease was associated with favored TRBV28 usage and with favored use of TRBJ1-2 and TRBJ2-5. Among persistent patients, a larger number of public clonotypes were shared (about 2,700) than among newly diagnosed patients (under 1,000).

As regards this clonotype: Its antigen is unknown.

These data also formed part of another study, on T cells in Graves' hyperthyroidism and ophthalmopathy. That report notes: Graves' hyperthyroidism without ophthalmopathy progression within 18 months was termed stable. Those patients with uncontrolled infection, other autoimmune disease, pregnancy or lactation were excluded.

This rearrangement joins TRBV27 to TRBJ2-7, with 9 bases lining up with TRBD1. The clonotype originates from a woman in her 30s with Graves disease. Sample: peripheral blood mononuclear cells (PBMCs), taken at new diagnosis, from a patient treated with antithyroid drugs. In DNA form, the CDR3 reads TGTGCCAGCAGTCAATCCGGGACAGGGTTAGGGGACGAGCAGTACTTC. It is translated as CASSQSGTGLGDEQYF.